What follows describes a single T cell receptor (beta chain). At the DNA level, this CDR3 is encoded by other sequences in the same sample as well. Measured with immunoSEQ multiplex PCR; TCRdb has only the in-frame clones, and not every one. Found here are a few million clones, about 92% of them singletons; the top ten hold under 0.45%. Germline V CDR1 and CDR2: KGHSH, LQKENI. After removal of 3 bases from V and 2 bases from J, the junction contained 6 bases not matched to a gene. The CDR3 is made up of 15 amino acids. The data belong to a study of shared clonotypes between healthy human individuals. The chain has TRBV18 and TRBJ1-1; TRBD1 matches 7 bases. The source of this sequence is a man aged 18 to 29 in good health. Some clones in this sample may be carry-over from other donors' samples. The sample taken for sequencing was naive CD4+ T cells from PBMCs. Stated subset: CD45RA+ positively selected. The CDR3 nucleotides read TGTGCCAGCTCACCCCGACAGGGCGTAAACACTGAAGCTTTCTTT. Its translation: CASSPRQGVNTEAFF.